This section outlines one T cell receptor beta chain sequence together with its context. At deep level, the assay was performed. The authors distributed each subset's genomic DNA evenly over several immunoSEQ plates. The quantity of DNA used in unsorted PBMC replicate PCRs was approximately 320 ng, corresponding to 30,000 to 35,000 T cell genomes. In the study's own analysis: Filtering differed, since immunoSEQ gave only junction sequences and no quality scores. Data came from immunoSEQ multiplex PCR; TCRdb stores just in-frame clones and leaves some out. V and J calls plus clone size are reproduced from that table; the DNA served to infer D and trimming. The table has around 430,000 clones, roughly three quarters seen once. The data derive from a study of shared clonotypes between healthy human individuals. The receptor comes from a woman aged 40 to 55 in good health. Some clones in this sample may be carry-over from other donors' samples. What was sequenced was PBMCs.

The CDR3 sequence is CASSLGPLGQPQHF. CDR3 bases: TGCGCCAGCAGTCTGGGGCCCCTCGGTCAGCCCCAGCATTTT. J is TRBJ1-5 and V is TRBV5-1, with D possibly matching TRBD1 (5 bases). The CDR3 has 14 residues. In germline, CDR1 is SGHRS, CDR2 YFSETQ. Trimming took off 5 bases at V and 6 bases at J, with 15 bases between the two ends.